The source of this T cell receptor beta chain is a study of shared clonotypes between healthy human individuals (dated by TCRdb to 2020 to 2021). About the study as a whole: Three men and a couple of women, aged 18 to 49 years, made up the cohort. Libraries were prepared and TCR repertoires were sequenced by different laboratories using diverse techniques, in order to increase sequencing depth and limit assay-specific biases. To estimate repertoire size and how much clonotype sharing occurs between individuals, the study deeply sequenced the blood TCR repertoires of five or six healthy adults. For each donor, CD4 naive and CD4 memory were each run on three plates, CD8 naive on two plates, and CD8 memory on one plate. Per donor, leukapheresis produced somewhere between about 0.85 and 9.5 billion PBMCs.

Using the deep immunoSEQ assay, TCR CDR3 regions were amplified from genomic DNA by multiplex PCR. Extracted genomic DNA from each cell subset was spread evenly across all wells of several immunoSEQ 96-well plates, with each plate serving as a replicate. For sorted subsets, approximately 190 ng genomic DNA, equal to tens of thousands of T cell genomes, was loaded into each replicate PCR. The purified libraries were quantified using a Qubit 3.0 fluorometer, sized with a Bioanalyzer 2100, and then quantified again using the KAPA Library Quantification kit. Every immunoSEQ 96-well plate was sequenced on a dedicated single-read 150-cycle Illumina NextSeq 550 flow cell. Regarding the original processing steps: The immunoSEQ output contained only junctional sequences without quality scores, so filtering could not match that applied to full-length reads. Sequences were annotated with PyIR, a Python wrapper for IgBLAST v1.9, using IMGT germline references to assign V/J genes and CDR3. Reads were removed for weak V/J assignments (E-value above 1e-6), missing CDR3, stop codons, out-of-frame junctions, or ambiguous translated residues. V3J clonotypes were defined as sequences sharing an identical inferred V gene, J gene, and CDR3 amino acid sequence. The percentage overlap between two repertoires was calculated by dividing the number of shared unique clonotypes by the size of the smaller repertoire. RTK rarefaction, the Chao1 estimator, and Recon v2.1 estimates of unobserved clonotypes were used to assess repertoire richness. Generation probabilities were computed with OLGA for all TCRbeta clonotypes obtained by the gDNA method from several donors. TCRdb stores this immuneACCESS table with in-frame sequences only. Part of the clones is absent; in the studies checked, under half of the shortfall reflects unresolved V genes, and no reason is known for the rest. Clone size and the V and J calls come from that table; the DNA yielded D and trimming. The sample profile shows about 1.5 million clones; 98% of them were found once. Jointly, the top ten make up 0.45% of the sample.

Donors were healthy HIV-negative adults with no recently reported acute infections or vaccinations. Only Caucasian adults living in Nashville, Tennessee, USA were represented among the donors. Magnetic negative selection was used to enrich CD4+ T cells, after which naive cells were positively selected on CD45RA and the negative fraction became the memory subset. Blood was obtained by leukapheresis, after which PBMCs were separated by Ficoll-Histopaque density gradient centrifugation and cryopreserved in liquid nitrogen vapor phase. Analytical flow cytometry was used to check the purity and quantity of every magnetically sorted T cell population. Each sorted fraction had its genomic DNA isolated and then quantified by UV absorbance on a Nanodrop 2000c. CDR1 and CDR2 were assigned from the germline V gene as KGHSH and LQKENI. The CDR3 covers 13 residues, taking in both the cysteine and the phenylalanine. Only CDR3 DNA is held: 39 bases, read in frame from base 1. V is clipped by 6 bases and J by 10 bases, and the sequence between their germline boundaries is 16 bases long.

Of note for this clone: Its antigen target is currently unknown. No much larger clone exists at a distance of one base, and base qualities are not known.

Beyond this particular receptor, the publication reports: Based on pairwise subsampling, the degree of clonotype sharing among donors was expected to be affected by sequencing depth. Clonotypes shared by all four sorted-subset donors showed higher generation probabilities than non-shared clonotypes. Larger estimated clonotype richness was generally found for naive subsets than for memory subsets. Sampling was restricted to blood, and TCR repertoires in tissue are likely to differ from TCR repertoires in blood. Even with the large sequencing depth, rarefaction of the sorted-subset datasets indicated that sequencing was incomplete. Across a few donors, approximately 5% of naive CD4, approximately 3.5% of naive CD8, 2.3% of memory CD4, and approximately 0.4% of memory CD8 clonotypes were shared. Because the study included only a small number of donors, the genetic and exposure-history diversity represented was limited.

This receptor was identified in a man in his thirties or forties in good health. Material: naive CD4+ T cells sorted from blood. This specimen's cell subset or site label, per the study, means: CD45RA+ positively selected. The chain is encoded by TRBV18 joined to TRBJ2-1, with no D gene named confidently. The CDR3 amino acid sequence is: CASSPSRGLEQFF. The DNA reads as follows: TGTGCCAGCTCCCCCTCGAGAGGATTAGAGCAGTTCTTC.